The clone carrying this T cell receptor (beta chain) was counted a single time. The target antigen is unknown. This specimen belongs to a study of cytomegalovirus exposure and HLA in healthy donors. The study, taken as a whole, reports: Analyzed later, most CMV-associated TCR beta chains appeared HLA-restricted. Researchers reported that three CMV-associated chains were confirmed in vitro as CMV antigen-specific. It was only CMV serostatus that was available as immune exposure information.

PCR primers comprised 60 Vbeta and 13 Jbeta primers. Method: immunoSEQ multiplex PCR; TCRdb's copy keeps in-frame clones and lacks some. Altogether approximately 98,000 clones are present, around 80% being singletons, with the ten largest covering approximately 11%. Sequenced sample: PBMCs. This TCR was recovered from a man aged 18 to 30 in good health and CMV-seropositive.

CDR3 sequence: CASSRSGPSDYGYTF. The CDR3 DNA reads as TGTGCCAGCAGCCGATCTGGGCCCTCGGACTATGGCTACACCTTC. V is TRBV7-2 and J is TRBJ1-2; D call uncertain. In germline, CDR1 is SGHTA, CDR2 FQGNSA. The CDR3 runs 15 residues. V lost 5 bases and J 3 bases, leaving 16 bases between the germline ends.